A selection of T cell receptor beta chains follows, all from one sample in a study of T cells in Graves' hyperthyroidism and ophthalmopathy. TCRdb processed the multiplex PCR reads anew with MiXCR; each CDR3 protein has one entry. The data hold around 380,000 distinct CDR3 sequences, with less than 15% observed a single time. Sequencing was carried out using blood. These receptors all come from a man aged 25 to 40 with Graves' hyperthyroidism that later progressed to Graves' ophthalmopathy. Both conserved end residues are part of each CDR3. A D gene is named only where the DNA matches it firmly. Clone sizes are given selectively: once, few, many, or a class where the clone is expanded.

V gene	D gene	J gene	clone size	CDR3 DNA	CDR3 protein
TRBV2	.	TRBJ2-3	.	TGTGCCAGCAGGGGGGGACTTTTTACGCAGTATTTT	CASRGGLFTQYF
TRBV9	.	TRBJ1-2	many	TGTGCCAGCAGCGTAGCTGGGGGGGGCAAGTATGGCTACACCTTC	CASSVAGGGKYGYTF
TRBV3-1	TRBD1	TRBJ2-7	.	TGCGCCAGCAGCTCTGGACAGGGGGCATCCTACGAGCAGTACTTC	CASSSGQGASYEQYF
TRBV9	.	TRBJ2-1	few	TGTGCCAGCAGCGTAGGTTCAGGTGACTACAATGAGCAGTTCTTC	CASSVGSGDYNEQFF
TRBV3-1	.	TRBJ1-4	few	TGTGCCAGCAGCCAAGAGCTCCTGTATTCGGGAAATGAAAAACTGTTTTTT	CASSQELLYSGNEKLFF
TRBV6-7	.	TRBJ2-3	.	TGTGCCAGCAGTTACTCGCCCCTCCGGGACAAACGCACAGATACGCAGTATTTT	CASSYSPLRDKRTDTQYF
TRBV7-6	TRBD2	TRBJ2-1	many	TGTGCCAGCAGCTTAAGGGCTAGCGGGGGCAATGAGCAGTTCTTC	CASSLRASGGNEQFF
TRBV24-1	TRBD2	TRBJ2-5	few	TGTGCCACCAGTGCGGGGGGGCCACAAGAGACCCAGTACTTC	CATSAGGPQETQYF
TRBV28	TRBD1	TRBJ2-5	few	TGTGCCAGCAGTTCAGGGACAGGGGACGGATTGGGAGAGACCCAGTACTTC	CASSSGTGDGLGETQYF
TRBV20-1	.	TRBJ2-2	.	TGCAGTGCTAGAGATTGGGGGCAGGACACCGGGGAGCTGTTTTTT	CSARDWGQDTGELFF
TRBV7-9	.	TRBJ1-6	.	TGTGCCGCGGCACCCTATAATTCACCCCTCCACTTT	CAAAPYNSPLHF
TRBV12-3/TRBV12-4	TRBD1	TRBJ2-7	many	TGTGCCAGCAGTGCCGGGACAGAGAGACCCTACGAGCAGTACTTC	CASSAGTERPYEQYF
TRBV30	.	TRBJ1-1	many	TGTGCCTGGACGGGCAGTCCGAGGACTGAAGCTTTCTTT	CAWTGSPRTEAFF
TRBV19	TRBD1	TRBJ2-1	many	TGTGCCAGTAGTATCCCGGGACAGGGGTACAATGAGCAGTTCTTC	CASSIPGQGYNEQFF
TRBV11-3	.	TRBJ1-4	many	TGTGCCAGCAGCTCCCGCGCAGCATCGGGTGAAAAACTGTTTTTT	CASSSRAASGEKLFF
TRBV7-9	TRBD1	TRBJ1-5	many	TGTGCCAGCAGCCACGGACAGGGCGGGTATCAGCCCCAGCATTTT	CASSHGQGGYQPQHF
TRBV6-1	.	TRBJ2-5	many	TGTGCCAGCAGTTACTACGGAGGGACCGGGACTCGAGAGACCCAGTACTTC	CASSYYGGTGTRETQYF
TRBV6-1	TRBD1	TRBJ1-2	many	TGTGCCAGCAGTTACACCCGGACAGGGACTCTGGGCTACACCTTC	CASSYTRTGTLGYTF
TRBV29-1	TRBD1	TRBJ2-5	.	TGCAGCGTGGACAGGATCCAAGAGACCCAGTACTTC	CSVDRIQETQYF
TRBV12-3/TRBV12-4	TRBD1	TRBJ2-4	many	TGTGCCAGCACCTCAACAGGGGTGAGGAACATTCAGTACTTC	CASTSTGVRNIQYF
TRBV2	TRBD2	TRBJ2-3	many	TGTGCCAGCAGTCCCCCTAGCGGGGCCACAGATACGCAGTATTTT	CASSPPSGATDTQYF
TRBV3-1	.	TRBJ1-3	.	TGTGCCAGCAGCCGAGCGGGGTCTGGAAACACCATATATTTT	CASSRAGSGNTIYF
TRBV20-1	TRBD1	TRBJ2-1	.	TGCAGTGCTCTCACCGGGACAGGCCACAATGAGCAGTTCTTC	CSALTGTGHNEQFF
TRBV29-1	TRBD1	TRBJ2-7	few	TGCAGCGTTGAAGAACAGGGGGTCTCCTACGAGCAGTACTTC	CSVEEQGVSYEQYF
TRBV6-4	.	TRBJ1-1	.	TGTGCCAGCAGTTACTTTACATCGAACACTGAAGCTTTCTTT	CASSYFTSNTEAFF
TRBV28	TRBD2	TRBJ2-7	many	TGTGCCAGCAGATCGCCGAGGCTAGGAGCGGGGGGTCAAAGCTACGAGCAGTACTTC	CASRSPRLGAGGQSYEQYF
TRBV11-3	.	TRBJ1-1	many	TGTGCCAGCAGCTCGCTGAGGGGCACTGAAGCTTTCTTT	CASSSLRGTEAFF
TRBV7-2	TRBD1	TRBJ1-4	many	TGTGCCAGCAGCGCGAGCCGGACAGGGGAGGAAAAACTGTTTTTT	CASSASRTGEEKLFF